Each of the 27 T cell receptor beta chains below was sequenced from the same sample in a study of T cell responses to AZD1222 COVID-19 vaccine. Using immunoSEQ multiplex PCR, the repertoire was profiled, and TCRdb retains in-frame clones only, with some absent. The table records 83,000 or so clones, around nine tenths of them present only once. The sequenced sample was peripheral blood, obtained on day 0 of MenACWY control vaccination. The origin of the receptors is an adult in good health.

This clone was counted once. The chain employs TRBV14 and TRBJ2-7; perhaps TRBD1 as D (5 bases). Germline CDR1 and CDR2: SGHDN and FVKESK. The length of the CDR3 is 13 residues. The V gene lost 0 bases and the J gene lost 5 bases, with 8 bases spanning the gap. The CDR3 protein is CASSQDRGHEQYF. The CDR3 DNA is TGTGCCAGCAGCCAAGATAGGGGCCACGAGCAGTACTTC. The variable domain in full, with the rest retrieved from reference TRBV14 and TRBJ2-7, is EAGVTQFPSHSVIEKGQTVTLRCDPISGHDNLYWYRRVMGKEIKFLLHFVKESKQDESGMPNNRFLAERTGGTYSTLKVQPAELEDSGVYFCASSQDRGHEQYFGPGTRLTVT.

The CDR3 spells CASSEDWVGEQFF. The DNA of the CDR3 is TGTGCCAGCAGCGAGGACTGGGTAGGTGAGCAGTTCTTC. This rearrangement joins TRBV9 to TRBJ2-1; D might be TRBD2 (5 bases). Trimming removed 3 bases at V and 9 bases at J, with 13 bases between. Germline CDR1 SGDLS, CDR2 YYNGEE. The CDR3 runs 13 residues.

This chain connects TRBV5-4 to TRBJ1-4; 8 bases map to TRBD1. V shed 4 bases, J shed 8 bases, and the junction held 7 bases outside the gene matches. This CDR3 has 14 residues. Germline V lookup: CDR1 SGHNT, CDR2 YYREEE (reference sequence). CDR3 bases: TGTGCCAGCAGCCATGACAGGGGTTACGAAAAACTGTTTTTT. Translation: CASSHDRGYEKLFF.

The chain recombines TRBV7-2 with TRBJ2-3, with D unclear. The CDR3 consists of 15 residues. Germline-derived CDR1 and CDR2 are SGHTA and FQGNSA. The ends were cut back, 3 bases at V and 5 bases at J, with 15 bases in the middle. The CDR3 nucleotides are TGTGCCAGCAGCTTCGTAGGGCCTTCGGGAGATACGCAGTATTTT. Its translation is CASSFVGPSGDTQYF.

The chain combines TRBV20-1 with TRBJ1-5, with 11 bases fitting TRBD1. Trimming cost V 3 bases and J 1 base; bases outside gene matches: 14. The germline V gene encodes CDR1 DFQATT and CDR2 SNEGSKA (reference sequence). The CDR3 length is 19 residues. The CDR3 DNA sequence: TGCAGTGCTAGTCGGGGAGGGACAGGGGGGTTAGTCAGCAATCAGCCCCAGCATTTT. This translates into CSASRGGTGGLVSNQPQHF.

The chain employs TRBV19 and TRBJ1-1; no reliable D call. Trimming left V 7 bases short and J 6 bases short, with 15 bases between. The CDR3 sequence is 13 residues long. Per germline, CDR1 LNHDA and CDR2 SQIVND (reference sequence). CDR3 DNA: TGTGCCAGTACCCCTGGAGAAGGCCCTGAAGCTTTCTTT. Translation gives CASTPGEGPEAFF.

CDR3 amino acids: CASSGTAAEAFF. The CDR3 DNA reads TGCGCCAGCAGCGGGACGGCGGCTGAAGCTTTCTTT. The V call is TRBV10-1, the J call TRBJ1-1; tentative D call: TRBD1 (5 bases). CDR1 WNHNN and CDR2 SYGVQD come from the germline V gene (reference sequence). This CDR3 has 12 residues. Trimming left V 6 bases short and J 6 bases short, with 11 bases between.

This clone has more than one count but fewer than ten. V is TRBV28 and J is TRBJ1-2, with a possible D match to TRBD1 (5 bases). This CDR3 region has 14 residues. Germline assignment: CDR1 MDHEN and CDR2 SYDVKM. V was pared by 6 bases and J by 0 bases, with 11 bases between. This CDR3 reads CASRFGTANYGYTF. The CDR3 nucleotides read TGTGCCAGCAGATTTGGGACCGCTAACTATGGCTACACCTTC.

V and J are TRBV30 and TRBJ2-5; tentative D call: TRBD2 (6 bases). The V end lost 4 bases, the J end lost 5 bases, and 14 bases lay between the germline ends. Germline V gene lookup returns CDR1 GTSNPN and CDR2 SVGIG (reference sequence). This CDR3 comprises 13 residues. CDR3 sequence reads: CAWTLGDWETQYF. The CDR3 region has the DNA TGTGCCTGGACCCTTGGGGACTGGGAGACCCAGTACTTC.

This chain joins TRBV7-3 and TRBJ2-1, with 13 nucleotides matching TRBD2. With V trimmed by 1 base and J by 6 bases, 9 bases remained unmatched. The CDR3 spans 18 residues. Germline V gene sequence: CDR1 SGHTA, CDR2 FQGTGA. The CDR3 reads CASSLMSMGLAGINEQFF. CDR3 in DNA: TGTGCCAGCAGCTTAATGAGTATGGGACTAGCGGGAATCAATGAGCAGTTCTTC.

V is TRBV6-5 and J is TRBJ1-1; D might be TRBD1 (5 bases). Looked up from germline, CDR1 is MNHEY and CDR2 is SVGAGI. The CDR3 loop spans 12 amino acids. The germline V and J ends were trimmed by 9 bases and 1 base, with 9 bases remaining between them. This CDR3 is CASRQSNTEAFF. Here the CDR3 DNA reads TGTGCCAGTCGACAGTCGAACACTGAAGCTTTCTTT.

This clone was seen once. V and J are TRBV6-5 and TRBJ2-4, with 8 bases that match TRBD2. V lost 2 bases to trimming and J lost 9 bases; unmatched junction nucleotides: 9. This CDR3 region has 15 residues. Germline V gene data show CDR1 as MNHEY and CDR2 as SVGAGI. CDR3 amino acids: CASSYGGGHQGIQYF. The DNA for the CDR3 is TGTGCCAGCAGTTACGGCGGGGGGCATCAGGGCATTCAGTACTTC.

V is TRBV5-4 and J is TRBJ1-2; D is undetermined. This CDR3 spans 13 amino acids. V lost 1 base to trimming and J lost 4 bases, with 8 bases between them. CDR1 is SGHNT and CDR2 is YYREEE in the germline V gene (reference sequence). The DNA of the CDR3 is TGTGCCAGCAGCTTGTTGAGCGGCTATGGCTACACCTTC. Amino acids: CASSLLSGYGYTF.

V usage is TRBV7-8 and J usage is TRBJ1-1, with TRBD1 as a possible D gene (6 bases). From germline, CDR1 is SGHVS and CDR2 FQNEAQ. The CDR3 runs 14 residues. Trimming took off 2 bases at V and 3 bases at J, with 10 bases between the two ends. The CDR3: CASSLTGKDTEAFF. The CDR3 DNA reads as TGTGCCAGCAGCTTAACAGGGAAGGACACTGAAGCTTTCTTT.

This rearrangement joins TRBV18 to TRBJ2-7, with D possibly TRBD1 on 6 matching bases. The CDR3 runs to 15 residues. Germline CDR1 reads KGHSH; CDR2 reads LQKENI. With 3 bases removed from V and 0 bases from J, the gap between germline ends came to 12 bases. This chain's CDR3 is CASSPRTATSYEQYF. CDR3 coding DNA: TGTGCCAGCTCACCCAGGACAGCGACCTCCTACGAGCAGTACTTC.

This rearrangement joins TRBV30 to TRBJ2-5; D may correspond to TRBD1 or TRBD2 (5 bases each). This CDR3 has 10 amino acids. Germline CDR1 and CDR2: GTSNPN and SVGIG (reference sequence). V was trimmed by 8 bases and J by 6 bases, leaving 10 bases between them. The CDR3 here is CAGGFQTQYF. As DNA, the CDR3 is TGTGCCGGGGGTTTCCAGACCCAGTACTTC.

This chain connects TRBV27 to TRBJ1-1; a possible D gene is TRBD1 (5 bases). Per germline, CDR1 MNHEY and CDR2 SMNVEV (reference sequence). The germline V and J ends were trimmed by 3 bases and 6 bases, with 11 bases remaining between them. This CDR3 comprises 13 residues. The CDR3 loop reads CASSFGTYAEAFF. CDR3 nucleotide sequence: TGTGCCAGCAGTTTTGGGACGTACGCTGAAGCTTTCTTT.

This chain joins TRBV11-2 and TRBJ1-1; D not certain. In germline, CDR1 is SGHAT, CDR2 FQNNGV. Trimming stripped 5 bases from V and 2 bases from J, with 9 bases between. The CDR3 is made up of 13 amino acids. The CDR3 sequence is CASSIHLNTEAFF. In nucleotides, the CDR3 is TGTGCCAGCAGCATACACCTAAACACTGAAGCTTTCTTT.

CDR3 bases: TGTGCCAGCAGCTCGGGACAGGGGATCCCTGAAGCTTTCTTT. Residues: CASSSGQGIPEAFF. The V call is TRBV7-9, the J call TRBJ1-1; 10 bases line up with TRBD1. CDR3 length: 14 amino acids. The J segment lost 6 bases and the V segment lost 4 bases, leaving 5 bases of the junction unmatched. Germline V gene sequence: CDR1 SEHNR, CDR2 FQNEAQ (reference sequence).

The V and J genes are TRBV10-3 and TRBJ1-5, with a weak D call TRBD1 (6 bases). The CDR3 covers 14 residues. The ends were cut back, 6 bases at V and 0 bases at J, with 9 bases in the middle. Germline lookup yields CDR1 ENHRY and CDR2 SYGVKD. CDR3 bases: TGTGCCATCAGATCGACAGGTAGCAATCAGCCCCAGCATTTT. Amino acid sequence: CAIRSTGSNQPQHF.

This rearrangement joins TRBV15 to TRBJ2-2, with D hard to call. The CDR3 has 15 amino acids. Germline CDR1 reads LNHNV; CDR2 reads YYDKDF (reference sequence). V dropped 1 base and J dropped 3 bases, with 9 bases sitting between them. CDR3 in amino acids: CATSRGRGDTGELFF. The CDR3 DNA sequence: TGTGCCACCAGCAGAGGTCGAGGAGACACCGGGGAGCTGTTTTTT.

V and J are TRBV2 and TRBJ1-6; D gene unclear. V dropped 7 bases and J dropped 0 bases, with 4 bases sitting between them. Germline CDR1 SNHLY, CDR2 FYNNEI. CDR3 length: 13 amino acids. The CDR3 region has the DNA TGTGCCAGCAAGATCTCCTATAATTCACCCCTCCACTTT. It translates to CASKISYNSPLHF.

A single count supports this clone. The chain carries TRBV27 and TRBJ1-5; D not resolved. This CDR3 is 12 amino acids long. Germline CDR1 MNHEY, CDR2 SMNVEV (reference sequence). Trimming stripped 5 bases from V and 9 bases from J, with 11 bases between. The CDR3 sequence: CASSPLGWPQHF. The CDR3 DNA follows: TGTGCCAGCAGTCCCCTAGGGTGGCCCCAGCATTTT.

V is TRBV3-1 (or the pseudogene TRBV3-2) and J is TRBJ2-2; D is ambiguous. CDR1 and CDR2 from the germline V gene are LGHDT and YNNKEL (reference sequence). With 1 base removed from V and 5 bases from J, the gap between germline ends came to 5 bases. The CDR3 totals 13 residues. As DNA, the CDR3 is TGTGCCAGCAGCCAAGGGATGACCGGGGAGCTGTTTTTT. This sequence encodes CASSQGMTGELFF.

This clone was found once. The CDR3, as DNA: TGTGCCAGCAGACGACTAGCGGGAGACTCCGGGGAGCTGTTTTTT. It yields the protein CASRRLAGDSGELFF. The V call is TRBV11-3, the J call TRBJ2-2; TRBD2 agrees at 12 bases. Germline CDR1 SGHNT, CDR2 YENEEA. The CDR3 has 15 amino acids. V was pared by 6 bases and J by 6 bases, with 5 bases of the junction left unmatched.

The chain is built from TRBV5-6 and TRBJ1-2; unclear D gene. V shed 4 bases and J shed 4 bases, with 8 bases lying between them. Germline V gene data show CDR1 as SGHDT and CDR2 as YYEEEE. This CDR3 region has 12 residues. The chain's CDR3 is CASSPASYGYTF. CDR3 coding DNA: TGTGCCAGCAGCCCGGCCTCCTATGGCTACACCTTC.

The chain links TRBV18 to TRBJ2-7; 7 bases match TRBD1. The V gene's germline CDR1 is KGHSH and CDR2 LQKENI. The CDR3 consists of 18 residues. V was pared by 5 bases and J by 2 bases, with 18 bases of the junction left unmatched. Written as DNA, the CDR3 is TGTGCCAGCTCATCCGGACCCCTTACAGGGGTTGGGGCCTACGAGCAGTACTTC. This codes for CASSSGPLTGVGAYEQYF.